This T cell receptor beta chain was recorded in a study of blood T cell repertoires in COVID-19. Which cohort a participant joined came from the clinical history participants gave. V was clipped by 4 bases and J by 4 bases, with 14 bases between them. The V gene's germline CDR1 is SGHTA and CDR2 FQGNSA. This CDR3 has 15 residues. Profiling relied on immunoSEQ multiplex PCR, and the TCRdb table lists in-frame clones only, not all of them. The data show approximately 260,000 clones, 70% to 90% seen once. This receptor was taken from a woman aged 50 to 60 who had been exposed to COVID-19. Material: PBMCs or T cells enriched from blood (not recorded which). The gene calls are TRBV7-2 and TRBJ1-5; D might be TRBD1 (6 bases). The CDR3 DNA sequence: TGTGCCAGCAGCTCCCAGGGGAGTGTTAATCAGCCCCAGCATTTT. It translates to CASSSQGSVNQPQHF.